The rows below give T cell receptor beta chains drawn from one sample of a study of blood T cell repertoires in COVID-19. The protocol was immunoSEQ multiplex PCR, while the TCRdb copy is restricted to in-frame clones and leaves out a portion. The sample lists some 420,000 clones, approximately 90% occurring once. Sequencing was carried out using PBMCs or T cells enriched from blood (not recorded which). These TCRs come from a man aged 30-40 years who had recovered from COVID-19. The CDR3 runs from the conserved cysteine through the conserved F or W.

CDR3aa: CASSHTANTEAFF
j_gene: TRBJ1-1
v_gene: TRBV5-4

CDR3aa: CASSPPGQGFLEQYF
j_gene: TRBJ2-7
v_gene: TRBV11-2

CDR3aa: CASSRDYYESSYNEQFF
j_gene: TRBJ2-1
v_gene: TRBV5-6

CDR3aa: CASSIPQGFSNQPQHF
j_gene: TRBJ1-5
v_gene: TRBV19

CDR3aa: CASSYGTGVGNTIYF
j_gene: TRBJ1-3
v_gene: TRBV6-2/TRBV6-3

CDR3aa: CASRRQGLETQYF
j_gene: TRBJ2-5
v_gene: TRBV7-9

CDR3aa: CASSLDRLSQYF
j_gene: TRBJ2-5
v_gene: TRBV11-2

CDR3aa: CASSVLPGQGTGSPLHF
j_gene: TRBJ1-6
v_gene: TRBV9

CDR3aa: CSMRVNNYGYTF
j_gene: TRBJ1-2
v_gene: TRBV29-1

CDR3aa: CASSHRDRGVYEQYF
j_gene: TRBJ2-7
v_gene: TRBV4-1

CDR3aa: CASSQERGRGETQYF
j_gene: TRBJ2-5
v_gene: TRBV3-1/TRBV3-2

CDR3aa: CASSPPGATNEKLFF
j_gene: TRBJ1-4
v_gene: TRBV28

CDR3aa: CASRPSDRADGYTF
j_gene: TRBJ1-2
v_gene: TRBV3-1/TRBV3-2

CDR3aa: CAISESNIFGGNTIYF
j_gene: TRBJ1-3
v_gene: TRBV10-3

CDR3aa: CAIAEGSTDTQYF
j_gene: TRBJ2-3
v_gene: TRBV10-3